Listed here are 16 T cell receptor beta chains from one sample, sequenced in a study of metastatic and nonmetastatic thyroid tumors. TCRdb reprocessed the PCR reads via MiXCR. The table shows roughly 70,000 clones, with 15% to 20% occurring only once. None of the patients had undergone any treatment ahead of thyroid surgery. Sequenced sample: blood. These receptors came from a female donor with papillary thyroid cancer or a benign thyroid nodule (not recorded which). Some clones in this sample may be carry-over from other donors' samples.

This clone was counted at least ten times. The identical CDR3 is also encoded by other nucleotide sequences in the sample. V is TRBV5-1 and J is TRBJ2-2; D gene ambiguous. The germline V gene encodes CDR1 SGHRS and CDR2 YFSETQ. This CDR3 contains 13 residues. Deletions cut 0 bases from V and 7 bases from J, with 7 bases between. CDR3 sequence reads: CASSLDPSGELFF. CDR3 nucleotide sequence: TGCGCCAGCAGCTTGGATCCCAGCGGGGAGCTGTTTTTT. The variable domain in full, completed from reference TRBV5-1 and TRBJ2-2, reads KAGVTQTPRYLIKTRGQQVTLSCSPISGHRSVSWYQQTPGQGLQFLFEYFSETQRNKGNFPGRFSGRQFSNSRSEMNVSTLELGDSALYLCASSLDPSGELFFGEGSRLTVL.

This clone was seen many times. The CDR3 coding sequence is TGTGCCAGCACCTTAGCGGGAGGAGAAGAGACCCAGTACTTC. Protein product: CASTLAGGEETQYF. The V and J genes are TRBV6-1 and TRBJ2-5; 10 bases align to TRBD2. With V trimmed by 7 bases and J by 3 bases, 5 bases remained unmatched. The CDR3 contains 14 residues. The germline V gene encodes CDR1 MNHNS and CDR2 SASEGT.

The V and J genes are TRBV29-1 and TRBJ1-1; no clear D. Per the germline V gene, CDR1 is SQVTM and CDR2 is ANQGSEA. V dropped 4 bases and J dropped 6 bases, with 18 bases sitting between them. The CDR3 length is 14 residues. The CDR3 region has the DNA TGCAGCGTTGCCGGTCTTACCTCCGACTCTGAAGCTTTCTTT. Translated: CSVAGLTSDSEAFF.

The chain couples TRBV20-1 to TRBJ1-4; D might be TRBD1 (6 bases). This CDR3 is 13 amino acids long. Germline V gene lookup returns CDR1 DFQATT and CDR2 SNEGSKA (reference sequence). Trimming took off 7 bases at V and 5 bases at J, with 14 bases between the two ends. The CDR3: CSGWDIGNEKLFF. Here the CDR3 DNA reads TGCAGTGGCTGGGACATAGGAAATGAAAAACTGTTTTTT.

This clone was counted many times. The rearrangement links TRBV27 to TRBJ2-7; tentatively, D is TRBD2 (7 bases). The germline CDR1 and CDR2 sequences are MNHEY and SMNVEV (reference sequence). The ends were cut back, 10 bases at V and 7 bases at J, with 17 bases in the middle. The CDR3 length is 12 residues. CDR3 protein: CATGGGAQEQYF. In DNA form, the CDR3 reads TGTGCCACTGGGGGGGGGGCCCAAGAGCAGTACTTC.

On this clone: The germline gene is not matched at one end of the junction; a read error may be the cause. CDR3: CPSSLPPWWEGCNEQFF. In DNA, the CDR3 is TGTCCCAGCAGTTTGCCCCCATGGTGGGAGGGCTGCAATGAGCAGTTCTTC. V usage is TRBV28 and J usage is TRBJ2-1; 7 bases are shared with TRBD2. The V gene's germline CDR1 is MDHEN and CDR2 SYDVKM. This CDR3 spans 17 amino acids.

The table lists this clone with many counts. Different DNA sequences within this sample yield the same CDR3. This rearrangement joins TRBV12-3 or TRBV12-4 to TRBJ2-7; TRBD1 matches 7 bases. Losses at the gene ends were 8 bases for V and 6 bases for J; bases not matched to a gene: 13. This CDR3 region has 14 residues. For the CDR3, the DNA is TGTGCCAGCCGGCTTTCCGACAGGGCGTCCGAGCAGTACTTC. Translating it yields CASRLSDRASEQYF.

This clone was counted a few times. This rearrangement joins TRBV20-1 to TRBJ2-2; 7 bases match TRBD1. This CDR3 region has 14 residues. V was pared by 3 bases and J by 2 bases, with 3 bases of the junction left unmatched. Germline V gene lookup returns CDR1 DFQATT and CDR2 SNEGSKA (reference sequence). In nucleotides, the CDR3 is TGCAGTGCTAGGGGGACAGCAAACACCGGGGAGCTGTTTTTT. Protein: CSARGTANTGELFF.

In its sample, this clone was seen many times. The V call is TRBV18, the J call TRBJ1-6; D remains ambiguous. The V gene's germline CDR1 is KGHSH and CDR2 LQKENI. The CDR3 length is 14 residues. Between the trimmed V and J ends, which lost 0 bases and 7 bases, there was a span of 7 bases. The CDR3: CASSPPARNSPLHF. In DNA, the CDR3 is TGTGCCAGCTCACCACCTGCAAGGAATTCACCCCTCCACTTT.

This clone has a count of ten or more. This rearrangement joins TRBV7-8 to TRBJ1-2; 7 bases line up with TRBD1. With V trimmed by 5 bases and J by 4 bases, 10 bases remained unmatched. The CDR3 is 15 residues long. Germline V CDR1 and CDR2: SGHVS, FQNEAQ. Here the CDR3 DNA reads TGTGCCAGCAGCCTGCCCCGACAGGGAATCTATGGCTACACCTTC. As protein: CASSLPRQGIYGYTF.

This clone has a count of ten or more. This sequence joins TRBV7-9 and TRBJ2-3; D unresolved. Germline V gene sequence: CDR1 SEHNR, CDR2 FQNEAQ (reference sequence). This CDR3 has 14 amino acids. V lost 5 bases, J lost 2 bases, and 11 bases lay in between. CDR3: CASSKKGFTDTQYF. In DNA, the CDR3 is TGTGCCAGCAGCAAAAAGGGATTCACAGATACGCAGTATTTT.

The chain carries TRBV20-1 and TRBJ1-2, with D unclear. The germline V gene has CDR1 DFQATT and CDR2 SNEGSKA (reference sequence). CDR3 length: 14 amino acids. V was cut by 3 bases and J by 0 bases, with 11 bases left in between. The chain's CDR3 is CSASTDNTNYGYTF. CDR3 coding DNA: TGCAGTGCTAGTACTGACAATACTAACTATGGCTACACCTTC.

This clone was found a few times. In DNA, the CDR3 is TGTGCCTGGACGTGGGACAGCAATTCACCCCTCCACTTT. Its protein is CAWTWDSNSPLHF. The rearrangement joins TRBV30 to TRBJ1-6; 7 nucleotides line up with TRBD1. There are 13 residues in the CDR3. V dropped 4 bases and J dropped 7; count of bases not matched to a gene: 4. Germline CDR1 reads GTSNPN; CDR2 reads SVGIG (reference sequence).

This clone occurred many times. V is TRBV20-1 and J is TRBJ2-1; TRBD2 matches at 7 bases. Germline CDR1 reads DFQATT; CDR2 reads SNEGSKA (reference sequence). The CDR3 totals 15 residues. Germline trimming cut 2 bases from V and 5 bases from J; bases unmatched to any gene: 9. The CDR3 reads CSARNPGLKDNEQFF. In DNA, the CDR3 is TGCAGTGCTAGAAATCCGGGACTAAAGGACAATGAGCAGTTCTTC.

This clone was counted a single time. V is TRBV30 and J is TRBJ2-1; D remains ambiguous. The germline V and J ends were trimmed by 4 bases and 4 bases, with 8 bases remaining between them. Germline CDR1 and CDR2: GTSNPN and SVGIG (reference sequence). This CDR3 has 12 residues. Here the CDR3 reads CAWTPQYNEQFF. CDR3 bases: TGTGCCTGGACCCCACAATACAATGAGCAGTTCTTC.

The gene calls are TRBV15 and TRBJ1-2; TRBD1 matches 9 bases. The CDR3 length is 14 residues. Germline CDR1 LNHNV, CDR2 YYDKDF (reference sequence). The ends lost 3 bases at V and 6 bases at J; junction bases unmatched: 5. The CDR3 spells CATSRGQGTNGYTF. As DNA, the CDR3 is TGTGCCACCAGCAGGGGACAGGGAACGAATGGCTACACCTTC.